What follows describes a single T cell receptor beta chain. Its antigen remains unidentified. The sample's time point: cycle 4 day 1 (C4D1), after more than 5 weeks of nivolumab. Every patient had relapsed following autologous stem cell transplantation, and cohorts differed in brentuximab vedotin exposure. This sample was included in a study of PD-1 blockade in classical Hodgkin lymphoma. Study-level results: Patients who began taking nivolumab under 1 year after ASCT were left out. Patients who responded completely had about the same baseline diversity as newly diagnosed patients. Newly diagnosed patients were said to have less baseline TCR diversity than healthy donors did.

Method: immunoSEQ multiplex PCR; TCRdb's copy keeps in-frame clones and lacks some. Among approximately 90,000 clones listed, over 80% were seen once. The source was peripheral blood mononuclear cells (PBMCs), collected before the fourth cycle of nivolumab. The TCR sequence derives from a human donor with classical Hodgkin lymphoma.

The CDR3 DNA reads as TGTGCCAGTAGCGGGGGCAGCTCCTACGAGCAGTACTTC. Translated: CASSGGSSYEQYF. The gene calls are TRBV19 and TRBJ2-7; D may be TRBD1 or TRBD2 (6 bases each). Trimming left V 6 bases short and J 0 bases short, with 9 bases between. Germline V gene lookup returns CDR1 LNHDA and CDR2 SQIVND (reference sequence). There are 13 residues in the CDR3.